This T cell receptor beta chain appears in the sequencing data of a study of shared T cell receptors in the human thymus. This clone was observed once. Some clones are missing from TCRdb's copy, which holds only in-frame ones; the method was immunoSEQ multiplex PCR. The sample yields some 640,000 clones, around 87% seen once. V lost 4 bases to trimming and J lost 3 bases, with 16 bases between them. This CDR3 has 16 residues. Looked up from germline, CDR1 is MDHEN and CDR2 is SYDVKM. The sample also formed part of further work on human thymus T cells. That paper states: Thymic as well as blood repertoires seemed to favor certain V and J genes unevenly. What related research reported was that thymic repertoires overlapped highly among unrelated individuals.

The source is a boy under three years old with a congenital heart defect. The chain uses TRBV28 and TRBJ1-3; D remains ambiguous. Source material: thymocytes. The CDR3 bases are TGTGCCAGCAGTTCAATGGCGGCCGTACGTGGAAACACCATATATTTT. This codes for CASSSMAAVRGNTIYF.